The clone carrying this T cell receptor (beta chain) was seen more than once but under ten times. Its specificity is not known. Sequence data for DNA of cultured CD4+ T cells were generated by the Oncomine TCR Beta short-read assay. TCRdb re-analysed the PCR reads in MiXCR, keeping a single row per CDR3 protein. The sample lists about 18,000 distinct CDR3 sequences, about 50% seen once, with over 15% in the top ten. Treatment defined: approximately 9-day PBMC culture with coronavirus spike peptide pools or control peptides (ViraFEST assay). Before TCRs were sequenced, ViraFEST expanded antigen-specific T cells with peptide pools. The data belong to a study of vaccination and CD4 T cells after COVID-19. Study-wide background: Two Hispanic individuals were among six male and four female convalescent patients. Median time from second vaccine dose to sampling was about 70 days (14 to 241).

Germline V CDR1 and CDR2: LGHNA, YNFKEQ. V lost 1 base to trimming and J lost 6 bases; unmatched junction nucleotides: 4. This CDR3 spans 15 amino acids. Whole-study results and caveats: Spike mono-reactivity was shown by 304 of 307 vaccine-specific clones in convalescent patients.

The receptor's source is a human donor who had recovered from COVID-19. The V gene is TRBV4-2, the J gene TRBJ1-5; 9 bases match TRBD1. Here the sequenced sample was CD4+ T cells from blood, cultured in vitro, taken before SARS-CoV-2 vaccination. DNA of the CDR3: TGTGCCAGCAGCCAAGCACAGGGGGCGGGTCAGCCCCAGCATTTT. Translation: CASSQAQGAGQPQHF.